The 32 T cell receptor beta chains below were found in one sample sequenced in a study of T cell changes during pregnancy in multiple sclerosis. The assay was immunoSEQ multiplex PCR, and TCRdb's table has in-frame clones only and misses some. The table includes about 98,000 clones, roughly nine tenths detected once. The sample in question was peripheral blood, obtained after pregnancy. These receptors originate from a female donor in good health, enrolled as a control in a pregnancy study.

This clone was found a few times. V is TRBV10-1 and J is TRBJ1-2; perhaps TRBD1 as D (6 bases). V lost 11 bases to trimming and J lost 5 bases, with 12 bases between them. The CDR3 runs to 11 residues. In germline, CDR1 is WNHNN, CDR2 SYGVQD (reference sequence). The DNA of the CDR3 is TGCGCCCTCCGGACAGCTTATGGCTACACCTTC. Amino acids: CALRTAYGYTF.

The chain couples TRBV5-4 to TRBJ2-7; no firm D call. Germline CDR1 and CDR2: SGHNT and YYREEE (reference sequence). V was cut by 2 bases and J by 7 bases, with 13 bases left in between. The CDR3 sequence is 13 residues long. The DNA for the CDR3 is TGTGCCAGCAGCTTTGGTATATCGGGTGAGCAGTACTTC. It translates to CASSFGISGEQYF.

The J gene is TRBJ1-2, the V gene TRBV30; weak D call: TRBD1 (5 bases). This CDR3 is built from 12 residues. The V and J ends lost 1 base and 8 bases respectively, with 11 bases between them. Germline CDR1 and CDR2: GTSNPN and SVGIG (reference sequence). Written as DNA, the CDR3 is TGTGCCTGGAGTGAGGGGTTAGCCGGCTACACCTTC. Residues: CAWSEGLAGYTF. Variable domain in full (rest from reference TRBV30 and TRBJ1-2): SQTIHQWPATLVQPVGSPLSLECTVEGTSNPNLYWYRQAAGRGLQLLFYSVGIGQISSEVPQNLSASRPQDRQFILSSKKLLLSDSGFYLCAWSEGLAGYTFGSGTRLTVV.

The chain links TRBV5-1 to TRBJ1-2, with 7 bases that match TRBD1. This CDR3 has 15 residues. The ends lost 4 bases at V and 6 bases at J; junction bases unmatched: 12. The germline V gene encodes CDR1 SGHRS and CDR2 YFSETQ. The CDR3 sequence is CASSRPGQTWNGYTF. For the CDR3, the DNA is TGCGCCAGCAGCAGACCGGGACAGACCTGGAATGGCTACACCTTC. Variable domain in full (rest from reference TRBV5-1 and TRBJ1-2): KAGVTQTPRYLIKTRGQQVTLSCSPISGHRSVSWYQQTPGQGLQFLFEYFSETQRNKGNFPGRFSGRQFSNSRSEMNVSTLELGDSALYLCASSRPGQTWNGYTFGSGTRLTVV.

The CDR3 nucleotides are TGCAGCGGCTTGGGGGGAGGGCCCTGGGAGACCCAGTACTTC. Its translation is CSGLGGGPWETQYF. The chain carries TRBV29-1 and TRBJ2-5, with TRBD2 matching over 7 bases. V shed 7 bases and J 5 bases; nucleotides not matched to a gene: 13. CDR1 and CDR2 (germline): SQVTM, ANQGSEA. This CDR3 region has 14 residues.

This clone was seen only once. The chain recombines TRBV7-8 with TRBJ2-1; TRBD2 aligns across 10 bases. From germline, CDR1 is SGHVS and CDR2 FQNEAQ. The trim removed 6 bases at V and 7 bases at J, leaving 9 bases unmatched. The length of the CDR3 is 15 residues. The CDR3 region is CASSPAGGWRNEQFF. The CDR3, as DNA: TGTGCCAGCAGTCCAGCGGGAGGGTGGCGGAATGAGCAGTTCTTC.

For this clone: At the DNA level, this CDR3 is encoded by other sequences in the same sample as well. The rearrangement uses TRBV7-9 and TRBJ1-1; D is uncertain. V lost 4 bases and J 5 bases, leaving 5 bases between the germline ends. The CDR3 spans 11 residues. Germline CDR1 is SEHNR and CDR2 is FQNEAQ (reference sequence). For the CDR3, the DNA is TGTGCCAGCAGCTACGGGACTGAAGCTTTCTTT. As protein: CASSYGTEAFF.

The chain has TRBV19 and TRBJ1-5, with D possibly TRBD1 on 5 matching bases. Germline V gives CDR1 LNHDA, CDR2 SQIVND (reference sequence). Between the trimmed V and J ends, which lost 3 bases and 7 bases, there was a span of 13 bases. The CDR3 is made up of 14 amino acids. The CDR3: CASSIWGEGQPQHF. The CDR3 DNA follows: TGTGCCAGTAGTATTTGGGGGGAGGGACAGCCCCAGCATTTT.

The V gene is TRBV5-5, the J gene TRBJ2-4; the D is unclear. CDR3 length: 13 residues. Trimming cost V 0 bases and J 4 bases, with 5 bases left between them. Per germline, CDR1 SGHKS and CDR2 YYEKEE (reference sequence). The CDR3 spells CASSLGRKNIQYF. The CDR3 DNA reads as TGTGCCAGCAGCTTGGGGAGAAAAAACATTCAGTACTTC.

This chain uses TRBV9 with TRBJ2-1; D may be TRBD2 (7 bases). This CDR3 has 13 amino acids. CDR1 is SGDLS, CDR2 YYNGEE, per germline. The CDR3 nucleotides read TGTGCATCCGGGGGGCAAAACTACAATGAGCAGTTCTTC. Translated, it gives CASGGQNYNEQFF.

This clone was observed a handful of times. This chain connects TRBV29-1 to TRBJ1-1, with D perhaps matching TRBD1 (6 bases). V lost 6 bases to trimming and J lost 6 bases, with 14 bases between them. This CDR3 contains 12 residues. The germline CDR1 and CDR2 sequences are SQVTM and ANQGSEA. CDR3 sequence: CSVGAIFSEAFF. Here the CDR3 DNA reads TGCAGCGTGGGGGCAATCTTTTCTGAAGCTTTCTTT.

The V gene is TRBV9, the J gene TRBJ2-3; 9 positions match TRBD2. Trimming removed 0 bases from V and 1 base from J; junction bases left unmatched: 9. Germline lookup yields CDR1 SGDLS and CDR2 YYNGEE. The CDR3 runs 18 residues. The CDR3 spells CASSVEVFGGGGTDTQYF. The CDR3 nucleotides are TGTGCCAGCAGCGTAGAAGTTTTTGGCGGGGGGGGCACAGATACGCAGTATTTT.

In nucleotides, the CDR3 is TGTGCCAGCAGTTATCAGGGGCTCCAAGAGACCCAGTACTTC. Amino acid sequence: CASSYQGLQETQYF. V is TRBV6-5 and J is TRBJ2-5, with D possibly TRBD1 on 6 matching bases. The CDR3 extends over 14 amino acids. The V gene's germline CDR1 is MNHEY and CDR2 SVGAGI. The V end was cut by 3 bases, the J end by 1 base, with 9 bases between.

This rearrangement joins TRBV19 to TRBJ2-5; TRBD2 matches 10 bases. J was trimmed by 5 bases and V by 5 bases; bases with no gene match: 14. Germline V CDR1 and CDR2: LNHDA, SQIVND (reference sequence). The CDR3 contains 17 residues. CDR3 sequence: CASSSSRPSGSRETQYF. The CDR3 DNA is TGTGCCAGTAGTTCCTCCAGGCCTAGCGGGAGTAGGGAGACCCAGTACTTC.

The chain is built from TRBV10-3 and TRBJ2-2; TRBD2 matches at 12 bases. Trimming cost V 11 bases and J 2 bases; bases outside gene matches: 3. The CDR3 spans 14 residues. Germline lookup yields CDR1 ENHRY and CDR2 SYGVKD. Written as DNA, the CDR3 is TGTGCCCTTGGACTAGCGGGAAACACCGGGGAGCTGTTTTTT. Its translation is CALGLAGNTGELFF.

The chain uses TRBV20-1 and TRBJ1-2; D is perhaps TRBD1 (6 bases). The CDR3 has 10 residues. Germline assignment: CDR1 DFQATT and CDR2 SNEGSKA (reference sequence). The DNA for the CDR3 is TGCAGGGGGGAGGGGGGTGGCTACACCTTC. It encodes CRGEGGGYTF.

This clone came up many times. This chain connects TRBV9 to TRBJ2-1, with 8 bases fitting TRBD2. Germline-derived CDR1 and CDR2 are SGDLS and YYNGEE. The CDR3 has 16 amino acids. Unmatched junction bases numbered 7, after V lost 2 bases and J lost 3 bases. This CDR3 reads CASSVSTSGYYNEQFF. CDR3 sequence (DNA): TGTGCCAGCAGCGTCAGCACTAGCGGTTACTACAATGAGCAGTTCTTC.

The chain combines TRBV27 with TRBJ2-5, with TRBD1 as a possible D gene (5 bases). The CDR3 spans 13 residues. V was shortened by 4 bases and J by 4 bases, with 10 bases between the two germline ends. Per the germline V gene, CDR1 is MNHEY and CDR2 is SMNVEV (reference sequence). CDR3 amino acids: CASSSTERETQYF. The CDR3 DNA follows: TGTGCCAGCAGTTCGACAGAAAGAGAGACCCAGTACTTC.

On this clone: Germline and junction disagree at one end, which may indicate a read error. V and J are TRBV6-1 and TRBJ2-1, with D possibly matching TRBD2 (5 bases). Germline values: CDR1 MNHNS, CDR2 SASEGT. This CDR3 is built from 15 residues. CDR3 in DNA: TGTGCCAGCAATCCTACCAGCGGCATCTACACTGAGCAGTTCTTC. This codes for CASNPTSGIYTEQFF.

The chain links TRBV9 to TRBJ2-1, with TRBD2 matching 10 bases. CDR1 SGDLS and CDR2 YYNGEE come from the germline V gene. The CDR3 runs to 14 residues. V lost 4 bases and J lost 12; bases outside the gene matches: 10. CDR3 amino acids: CASSPSGGVLRQFF. CDR3 DNA sequence: TGTGCCAGCAGCCCTAGCGGGGGCGTATTACGGCAGTTCTTC.

The V and J genes are TRBV5-4 and TRBJ1-1, with 9 bases fitting TRBD1. Losses at the gene ends were 4 bases for V and 2 bases for J; bases not matched to a gene: 9. Germline CDR1 reads SGHNT; CDR2 reads YYREEE (reference sequence). This CDR3 region has 16 residues. The CDR3 nucleotides are TGTGCCAGCAGCCCCCGGGACAGGGCGGGCAACACTGAAGCTTTCTTT. Amino acid sequence: CASSPRDRAGNTEAFF.

The chain recombines TRBV28 with TRBJ1-3; TRBD1 might be the D (5 bases). The CDR3 is made up of 16 amino acids. Germline CDR1 reads MDHEN; CDR2 reads SYDVKM. Trimming removed 8 bases at V and 0 bases at J, with 17 bases between. CDR3 amino acids: CASGSGRTLSGNTIYF. The DNA of the CDR3 is TGTGCCAGCGGATCGGGCAGGACACTCTCTGGAAACACCATATATTTT.

The rearrangement links TRBV18 to TRBJ1-5, with D maybe TRBD1 (6 bases). The germline V gene encodes CDR1 KGHSH and CDR2 LQKENI. V lost 4 bases to trimming and J lost 6 bases, with 13 bases between them. The CDR3 sequence is 14 residues long. Written as DNA, the CDR3 is TGTGCCAGCTCACACGGGACACTAGGTCAGCCCCAGCATTTT. This gives the protein CASSHGTLGQPQHF.

The genes are TRBV28 and TRBJ1-2, with 9 nucleotides matching TRBD1. The CDR3 is 16 residues long. Germline V gives CDR1 MDHEN, CDR2 SYDVKM. The J segment lost 0 bases and the V segment lost 6 bases, leaving 8 bases of the junction unmatched. CDR3 in amino acids: CASRPTGGIANYGYTF. CDR3 bases: TGTGCCAGCAGACCCACAGGGGGCATCGCTAACTATGGCTACACCTTC.

The rearrangement joins TRBV15 to TRBJ2-6, with D tentatively TRBD1 (6 bases). This CDR3 comprises 14 residues. Trimming left V 5 bases short and J 10 bases short, with 15 bases between. Germline V gene sequence: CDR1 LNHNV, CDR2 YYDKDF (reference sequence). The CDR3 spells CATSPGDRQNVLTF. DNA of the CDR3: TGTGCCACCAGCCCAGGGGACCGCCAGAACGTCCTGACTTTC.

DNA of the CDR3: TGTGCCAGCAGCTGGGGGACTAGCGGGAGGGTCTACGAGCAGTACTTC. It specifies CASSWGTSGRVYEQYF. This chain connects TRBV11-1 to TRBJ2-7; 16 bases map to TRBD2. The V segment lost 4 bases and the J segment 3 bases; nucleotides outside the gene matches: 3. CDR3 length: 16 amino acids. The germline V gene encodes CDR1 SGHAT and CDR2 FQDESV (reference sequence).

The chain recombines TRBV9 with TRBJ2-3, with TRBD2 matching over 8 bases. V lost 0 bases, J lost 2 bases, and 2 bases stayed unmatched. This CDR3 has 15 amino acids. Germline values: CDR1 SGDLS, CDR2 YYNGEE. The CDR3 DNA sequence: TGTGCCAGCAGCGTAGAGCGGGGGAACACAGATACGCAGTATTTT. Translation: CASSVERGNTDTQYF.

DNA for the CDR3: TGCGCCAGCAGCTTGCTAGCGGGAGCCCACACAGATACGCAGTATTTT. Protein product: CASSLLAGAHTDTQYF. The chain recombines TRBV5-1 with TRBJ2-3, with 10 nucleotides matching TRBD2. In germline, CDR1 is SGHRS, CDR2 YFSETQ. V was pared by 1 base and J by 2 bases, with 4 bases of the junction left unmatched. The CDR3 has 16 amino acids.

This rearrangement joins TRBV27 to TRBJ2-5; 8 bases agree with TRBD2. The CDR3 length is 14 residues. Trimming at V came to 5 bases and at J to 1 base, leaving 3 bases not matched to a gene. Germline-derived CDR1 and CDR2 are MNHEY and SMNVEV (reference sequence). The chain's CDR3 is CASSIAGSQETQYF. In DNA, the CDR3 is TGTGCCAGCAGTATAGCGGGATCCCAAGAGACCCAGTACTTC.

The chain joins TRBV14 to TRBJ2-2; TRBD2 might be the D (5 bases). The CDR3 contains 17 residues. V was trimmed by 0 bases and J by 1 base, leaving 12 bases between them. Germline-derived CDR1 and CDR2 are SGHDN and FVKESK. The CDR3 loop reads CASSQEREAVNTGELFF. CDR3 bases: TGTGCCAGCAGCCAAGAAAGGGAAGCGGTGAACACCGGGGAGCTGTTTTTT.

The CDR3 spells CASSSYGFTDTQYF. The CDR3 nucleotides are TGCGCCAGCAGCTCATACGGGTTCACAGATACGCAGTATTTT. The chain links TRBV5-1 to TRBJ2-3; D not resolved. The ends were cut back, 3 bases at V and 2 bases at J, with 10 bases in the middle. This CDR3 contains 14 residues. Germline CDR1 SGHRS, CDR2 YFSETQ.

V is TRBV4-1 and J is TRBJ2-1; 9 bases match TRBD1. This CDR3 region has 15 residues. Looked up from germline, CDR1 is MGHRA and CDR2 is YSYEKL. The V gene end was trimmed by 2 bases and the J gene end by 6 bases; junction bases not matched to a gene: 5. This CDR3 is CASSQPSGQGNEQFF. The CDR3 bases are TGCGCCAGCAGCCAACCCTCGGGACAGGGCAATGAGCAGTTCTTC.